This entry concerns a single T cell receptor (beta chain). Method: immunoSEQ multiplex PCR; TCRdb's copy keeps in-frame clones and lacks some. The data contain tens of thousands of clones, roughly 91% of them singletons. Per germline, CDR1 KGHSY and CDR2 FQNENV. The CDR3 runs 14 residues. The V and J ends lost 6 bases and 5 bases, in that order; junction bases with no gene match: 9. The data originate from a study of T cell changes during pregnancy in multiple sclerosis. This chain joins TRBV16 and TRBJ1-1; TRBD1 matches 7 bases. Sequencing used CD4+ T cells from peripheral blood mononuclear cells, obtained in the second trimester of pregnancy. The source of this sequence is a female donor with multiple sclerosis, enrolled in a pregnancy study. CDR3 amino acids: CASSQQGKGTEAFF. In nucleotides, the CDR3 is TGTGCCAGCAGTCAACAGGGGAAGGGGACTGAAGCTTTCTTT.